This T cell receptor (beta chain) was identified during a study of Graves' ophthalmopathy and Graves' hyperthyroidism. Across the whole study: Researchers classed hyperthyroidism as stable given no ophthalmopathy within 18 months of follow-up. Broader study findings: It was with around 70% sensitivity and under 85% specificity that the model predicted ophthalmopathy progression.

This clonotype occurred many times. The antigen is unknown. Hyperthyroidism in these 18- to 65-year-old patients was newly diagnosed, lasting under 2 months. From RNA, the CDR3 regions of TCR beta chains were amplified and sequenced. An initial RT-PCR round employing HTBI primers preceded a second-round multiplex PCR. TCRdb analysed the multiplex PCR reads with MiXCR anew, one entry per CDR3 protein. In the table there are around 1.1 million distinct CDR3 sequences, 36% of which are singletons. V gave up 5 bases and J gave up 1 base; unmatched junction bases: 16. The CDR3 loop spans 18 amino acids. The germline V gene encodes CDR1 SGHAT and CDR2 FQNNGV.

Sequenced sample: peripheral blood or thyroid tissue (not recorded which). The receptor comes from an adult man with Graves' hyperthyroidism. V and J are TRBV11-2 and TRBJ1-2, with TRBD1 matching over 7 bases. The DNA of the CDR3 is TGTGCCAGCAGCCCGAGACAGGGAATTAACGCGGATAACTATGGCTACACCTTC. Its protein product is CASSPRQGINADNYGYTF.